The sequence of this TCR beta chain was determined in a study of shared clonotypes between healthy human individuals. Whole-study findings and limits: Only blood underwent sampling, and tissue repertoires likely differ.

V was shortened by 4 bases and J by 2 bases, with 9 bases between the two germline ends. From germline, CDR1 is SGHAT and CDR2 FQNNGV. This CDR3 comprises 13 residues. At the deep level, the assay was run. Profiled with immunoSEQ multiplex PCR; TCRdb holds only in-frame clones, not every one. The sample records 2 million to 2.5 million clones, 85% to 95% being singletons. The study separated CD4+ cells into CD45RA+ naive and CD45RA-negative memory subsets. With respect to this clone: Its cognate antigen is unknown. Other DNA sequences within the sample encode an identical CDR3.

Sequenced: naive CD4+ T cells from PBMCs. This sample's subset: CD45RA+ positively selected. The chain recombines TRBV11-2 with TRBJ2-7, with D possibly matching TRBD2 (5 bases). This sequence was found in a man in his late teens or twenties in good health. Some clones in this sample may be carry-over from other donors' samples. The CDR3, as DNA: TGTGCCAGCAGCTATAGGCGGGCCTACGAGCAGTACTTC. Protein product: CASSYRRAYEQYF.